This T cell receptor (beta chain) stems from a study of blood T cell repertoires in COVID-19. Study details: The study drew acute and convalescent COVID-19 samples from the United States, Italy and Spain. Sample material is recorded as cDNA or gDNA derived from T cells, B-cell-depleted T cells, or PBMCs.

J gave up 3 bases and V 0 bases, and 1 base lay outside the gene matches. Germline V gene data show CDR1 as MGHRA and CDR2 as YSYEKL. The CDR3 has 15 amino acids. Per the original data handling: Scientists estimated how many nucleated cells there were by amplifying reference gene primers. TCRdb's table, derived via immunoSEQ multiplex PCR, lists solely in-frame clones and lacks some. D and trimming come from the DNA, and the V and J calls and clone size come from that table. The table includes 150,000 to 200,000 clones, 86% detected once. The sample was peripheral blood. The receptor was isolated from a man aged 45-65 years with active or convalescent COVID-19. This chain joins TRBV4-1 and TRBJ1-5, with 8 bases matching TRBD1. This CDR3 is CASSQEDRANQPQHF. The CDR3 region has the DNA TGCGCCAGCAGCCAAGAGGACAGGGCCAATCAGCCCCAGCATTTT.